The text below deals with one T cell receptor beta chain. The target antigen is unknown. This sample is drawn from a study of T cell responses to AZD1222 COVID-19 vaccine. Study findings and constraints: A reported finding is that nearly half of spike-specific TCRs target unmutated variant regions. Donors were largely white British and mainly female; clonal diversity was possibly underestimated. Baseline serostatus was positive in only six AZD1222 recipients. Receipt of two AZD1222 doses was followed by a rise in Spike-specific TCR breadth and depth.

This table comes from immunoSEQ multiplex PCR, and its TCRdb copy is limited to in-frame clones, with some not included. The sample holds around 120,000 clones, about 90% seen once. V was trimmed by 5 bases and J by 1 base, leaving 15 bases between them. In germline, CDR1 is SGHTA, CDR2 FQGNSA. The CDR3 runs to 16 residues. The chain has TRBV7-2 and TRBJ2-4; D perhaps matches TRBD2 (6 bases). The sequence came from an adult in good health. The sample in question was peripheral blood, obtained on day 0 of AZD1222 vaccination. In DNA, the CDR3 is TGTGCCAGCAGCCCCGAAGTAGCGGACGCCAAAAACATTCAGTACTTC. It specifies CASSPEVADAKNIQYF.